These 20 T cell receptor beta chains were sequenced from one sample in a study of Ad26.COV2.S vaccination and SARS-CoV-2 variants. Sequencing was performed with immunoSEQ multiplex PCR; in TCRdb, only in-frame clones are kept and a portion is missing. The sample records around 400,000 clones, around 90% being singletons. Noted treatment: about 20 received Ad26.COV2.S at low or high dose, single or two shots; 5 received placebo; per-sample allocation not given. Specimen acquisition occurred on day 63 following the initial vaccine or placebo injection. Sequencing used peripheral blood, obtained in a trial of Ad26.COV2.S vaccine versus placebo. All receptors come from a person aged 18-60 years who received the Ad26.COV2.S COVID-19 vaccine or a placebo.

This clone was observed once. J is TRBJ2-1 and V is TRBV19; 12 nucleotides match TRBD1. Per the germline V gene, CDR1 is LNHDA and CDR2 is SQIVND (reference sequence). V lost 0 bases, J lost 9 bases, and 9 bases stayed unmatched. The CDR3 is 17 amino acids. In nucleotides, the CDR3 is TGTGCCAGTAGTATAGATGTCGGGACAGGGGGCCGTGTTGAGCAGTTCTTC. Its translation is CASSIDVGTGGRVEQFF. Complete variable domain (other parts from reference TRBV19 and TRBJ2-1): DGGITQSPKYLFRKEGQNVTLSCEQNLNHDAMYWYRQDPGQGLRLIYYSQIVNDFQKGDIAEGYSVSREKKESFPLTVTSAQKNPTAFYLCASSIDVGTGGRVEQFFGPGTRLTVL.

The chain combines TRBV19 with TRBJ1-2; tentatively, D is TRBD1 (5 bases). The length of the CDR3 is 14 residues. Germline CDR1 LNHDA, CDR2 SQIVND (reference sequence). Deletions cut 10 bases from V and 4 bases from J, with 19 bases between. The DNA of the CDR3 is TGTGCCACCCGACGGATTACTGGGGCCTATGGCTACACCTTC. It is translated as CATRRITGAYGYTF.

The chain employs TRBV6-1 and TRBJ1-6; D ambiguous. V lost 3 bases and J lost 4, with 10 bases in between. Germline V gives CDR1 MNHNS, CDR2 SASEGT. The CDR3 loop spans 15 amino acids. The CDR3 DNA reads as TGTGCCAGCAGTGACAGAATACAGTATAATTCACCCCTCCACTTT. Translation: CASSDRIQYNSPLHF.

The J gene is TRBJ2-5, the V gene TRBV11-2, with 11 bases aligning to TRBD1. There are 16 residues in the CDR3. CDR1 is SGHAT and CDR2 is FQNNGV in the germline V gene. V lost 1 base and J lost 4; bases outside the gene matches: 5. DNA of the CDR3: TGTGCCAGCAGCTTAGGGGGACAGGGGGGATCAGAGACCCAGTACTTC. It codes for CASSLGGQGGSETQYF.

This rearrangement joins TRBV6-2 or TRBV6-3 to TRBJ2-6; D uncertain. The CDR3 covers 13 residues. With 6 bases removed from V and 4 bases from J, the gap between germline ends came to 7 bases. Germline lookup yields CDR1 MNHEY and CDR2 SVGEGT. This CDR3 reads CASSPPGANVLTF. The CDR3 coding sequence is TGTGCCAGCAGCCCTCCGGGGGCCAACGTCCTGACTTTC.

This chain's CDR3 is CATRGLAGEHEQFF. The DNA of the CDR3 is TGTGCCACCCGGGGGCTAGCGGGAGAGCATGAGCAGTTCTTC. V and J are TRBV10-3 and TRBJ2-1, with 10 positions matching TRBD2. Germline V CDR1 and CDR2: ENHRY, SYGVKD. The J segment lost 8 bases and the V segment lost 10 bases, leaving 11 bases of the junction unmatched. The CDR3 runs to 14 residues.

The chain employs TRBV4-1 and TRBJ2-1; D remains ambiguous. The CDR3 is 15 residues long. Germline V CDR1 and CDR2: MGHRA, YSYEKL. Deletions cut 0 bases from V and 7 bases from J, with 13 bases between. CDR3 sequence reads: CASSQEGFFSNEQFF. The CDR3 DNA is TGCGCCAGCAGCCAAGAAGGGTTTTTTAGTAATGAGCAGTTCTTC.

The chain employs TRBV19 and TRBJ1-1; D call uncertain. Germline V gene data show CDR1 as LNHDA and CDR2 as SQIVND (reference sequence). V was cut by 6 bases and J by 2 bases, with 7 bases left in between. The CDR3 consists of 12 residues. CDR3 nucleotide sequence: TGTGCCAGTAGCATAACTAACACTGAAGCTTTCTTT. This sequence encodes CASSITNTEAFF.

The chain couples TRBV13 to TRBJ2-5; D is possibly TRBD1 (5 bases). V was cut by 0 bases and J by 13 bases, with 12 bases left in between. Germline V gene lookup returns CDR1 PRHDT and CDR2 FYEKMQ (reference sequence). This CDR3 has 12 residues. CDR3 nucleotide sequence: TGTGCCAGCAGCTTAGGGGGGCCTCGGCCGTACTTC. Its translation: CASSLGGPRPYF.

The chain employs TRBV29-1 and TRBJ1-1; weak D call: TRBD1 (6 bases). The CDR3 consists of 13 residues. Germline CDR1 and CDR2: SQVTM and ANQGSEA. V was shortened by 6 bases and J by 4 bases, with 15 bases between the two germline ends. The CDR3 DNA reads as TGCAGCGTACCAGGGGAGTGGGGCACTGAAGCTTTCTTT. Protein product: CSVPGEWGTEAFF.

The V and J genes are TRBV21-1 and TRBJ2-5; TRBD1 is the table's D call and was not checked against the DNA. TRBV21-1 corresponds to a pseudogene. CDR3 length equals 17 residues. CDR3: CASSIRSRDSKWETQYF. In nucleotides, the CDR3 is TGTGCCAGCAGCATACGAAGCCGGGACAGTAAATGGGAGACCCAGTACTTC.

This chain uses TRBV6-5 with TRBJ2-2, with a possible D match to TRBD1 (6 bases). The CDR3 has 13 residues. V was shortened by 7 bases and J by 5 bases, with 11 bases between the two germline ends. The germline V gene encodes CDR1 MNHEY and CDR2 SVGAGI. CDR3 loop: CASIPQGTGELFF. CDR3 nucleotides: TGTGCCAGCATCCCTCAGGGGACCGGGGAGCTGTTTTTT.

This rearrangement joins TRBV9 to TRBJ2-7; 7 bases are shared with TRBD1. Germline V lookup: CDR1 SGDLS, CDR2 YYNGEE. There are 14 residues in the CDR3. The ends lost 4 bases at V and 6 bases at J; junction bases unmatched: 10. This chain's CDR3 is CASSPLTGASEQYF. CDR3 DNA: TGTGCCAGCAGCCCACTTACAGGGGCGAGCGAGCAGTACTTC.

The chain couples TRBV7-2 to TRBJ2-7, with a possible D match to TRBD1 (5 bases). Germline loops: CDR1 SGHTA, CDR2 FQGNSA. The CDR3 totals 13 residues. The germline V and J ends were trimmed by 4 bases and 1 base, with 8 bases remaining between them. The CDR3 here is CASSSDRSYEQYF. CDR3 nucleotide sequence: TGTGCCAGCAGCTCCGACAGATCCTACGAGCAGTACTTC.

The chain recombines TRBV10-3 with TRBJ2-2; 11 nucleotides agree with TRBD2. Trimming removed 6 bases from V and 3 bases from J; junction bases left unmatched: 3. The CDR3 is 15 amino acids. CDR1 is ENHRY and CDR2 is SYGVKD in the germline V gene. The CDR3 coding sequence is TGTGCCATCAGCTTGGGACTAGCGGACACCGGGGAGCTGTTTTTT. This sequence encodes CAISLGLADTGELFF.

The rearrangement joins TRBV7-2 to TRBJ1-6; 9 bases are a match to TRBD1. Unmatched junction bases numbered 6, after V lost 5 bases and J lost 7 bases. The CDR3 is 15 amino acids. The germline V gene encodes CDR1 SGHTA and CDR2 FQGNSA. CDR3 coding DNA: TGTGCCAGCAGCCCCGGGACAGGGAGGAATTCACCCCTCCACTTT. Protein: CASSPGTGRNSPLHF.

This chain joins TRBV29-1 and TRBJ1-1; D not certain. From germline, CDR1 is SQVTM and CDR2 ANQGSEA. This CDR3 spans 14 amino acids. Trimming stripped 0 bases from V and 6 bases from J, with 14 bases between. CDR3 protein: CSVEDPRAPPEAFF. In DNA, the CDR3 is TGCAGCGTTGAAGATCCGAGGGCACCACCTGAAGCTTTCTTT.

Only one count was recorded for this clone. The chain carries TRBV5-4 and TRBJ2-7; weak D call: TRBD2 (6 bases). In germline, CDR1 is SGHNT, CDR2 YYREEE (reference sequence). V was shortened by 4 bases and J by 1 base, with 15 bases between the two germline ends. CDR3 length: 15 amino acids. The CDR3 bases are TGTGCCAGCAGCCATCCTAGCGTGGGGTCCTACGAGCAGTACTTC. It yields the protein CASSHPSVGSYEQYF.

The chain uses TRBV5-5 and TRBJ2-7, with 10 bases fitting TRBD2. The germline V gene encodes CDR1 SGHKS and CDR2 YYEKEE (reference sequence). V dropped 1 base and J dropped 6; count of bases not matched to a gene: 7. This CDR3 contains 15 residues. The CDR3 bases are TGTGCCAGCAGCTTGAAATTAGCGGGAGGTCTCGAGCAGTACTTC. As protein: CASSLKLAGGLEQYF. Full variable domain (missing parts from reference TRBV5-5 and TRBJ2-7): DAGVTQSPTHLIKTRGQQVTLRCSPISGHKSVSWYQQVLGQGPQFIFQYYEKEERGRGNFPDRFSARQFPNYSSELNVNALLLGDSALYLCASSLKLAGGLEQYFGPGTRLTVT.

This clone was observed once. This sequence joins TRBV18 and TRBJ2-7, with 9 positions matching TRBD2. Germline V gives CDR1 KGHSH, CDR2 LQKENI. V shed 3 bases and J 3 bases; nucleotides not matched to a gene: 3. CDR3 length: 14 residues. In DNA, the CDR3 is TGTGCCAGCTCACCCGCTAGCGGGGACTACGAGCAGTACTTC. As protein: CASSPASGDYEQYF.